This T cell receptor delta chain stems from a study of gamma-delta T cells after stem cell transplantation. Germline lookup yields CDR1 TSWWSYY and CDR2 QGS. The CDR3 loop spans 16 amino acids. V lost 0 bases, J lost 1 base, and 12 bases lay in between. By share, this clone counts as medium-sized. TCRdb re-called the RT-PCR reads with CATT. The sample contains some 2,200 delta-chain clones, approximately 7.6% of which appear only once. The V gene is TRDV1, the J gene TRDJ1; tentatively, D is TRDD2 (6 bases). The specimen was gamma-delta T cells. The TCR was taken from a human donor. It is not recorded whose cells these are; they may come from a transplant donor. CDR3 bases: TGTGCTCTTGGGGAACTTCCTACTGAAAGCACCGATAAACTCATCTTT. Protein product: CALGELPTESTDKLIF.